The 23 T cell receptor beta chains below come from one sample, sequenced in a study of identical twins. TCRdb fed the 5' RACE reads into MiXCR, producing one record per CDR3 protein. The sample consists of 400,000 to 550,000 distinct CDR3 sequences, approximately 22% of them appearing once. The sample was also reused in another study, on T cells expressing NK-cell markers.

The sequenced sample was CD4+ T cells sorted from blood. The receptors were gathered from a woman under 30 in good health.

This clonotype was detected only a few times. CDR3: CASQGGGSYNEQFF. The DNA of the CDR3 is TGTGCCAGCCAGGGAGGCGGTAGTTACAATGAGCAGTTCTTC. The rearrangement uses TRBV7-2 and TRBJ2-1; D perhaps matches TRBD2 (6 bases). The CDR3 is 14 amino acids. Deletions cut 8 bases from V and 4 bases from J, with 15 bases between. The germline V gene has CDR1 SGHTA and CDR2 FQGNSA.

The CDR3 reads CASSPPLAGDTDTQYF. CDR3 DNA: TGTGCCAGCTCACCACCCCTAGCGGGGGACACAGATACGCAGTATTTT. The V gene is TRBV18, the J gene TRBJ2-3; 10 bases match TRBD2. Germline V gene sequence: CDR1 KGHSH, CDR2 LQKENI. Trimming took 0 bases from V and 2 from J; bases not matched to a gene: 2. This CDR3 has 16 residues.

The V call is TRBV19, the J call TRBJ2-1, with 11 positions matching TRBD2. Germline CDR1 and CDR2: LNHDA and SQIVND (reference sequence). The CDR3 spans 15 residues. The trim removed 3 bases at V and 5 bases at J, leaving 3 bases unmatched. CDR3 residues: CASSILGLADNEQFF. DNA for the CDR3: TGTGCCAGTAGTATCCTGGGACTAGCGGACAATGAGCAGTTCTTC.

This chain uses TRBV7-6 with TRBJ2-1; D is undetermined. V lost 4 bases, J lost 6 bases, and 7 bases lay in between. The germline CDR1 and CDR2 sequences are SGHVS and FNYEAQ. The CDR3 covers 12 residues. The CDR3 DNA is TGTGCCAGCAGCTCTTATACCAATGAGCAGTTCTTC. Protein product: CASSSYTNEQFF.

The chain combines TRBV29-1 with TRBJ1-6; D is undetermined. The V end was cut by 6 bases, the J end by 7 bases, with 13 bases between. The CDR3 loop spans 13 amino acids. Germline V CDR1 and CDR2: SQVTM, ANQGSEA. CDR3 sequence (DNA): TGCAGCGTCCGTCTGGCTGAGAATTCACCCCTCCACTTT. It specifies CSVRLAENSPLHF.

CDR3 sequence: CASSFSPGGGDSGANVLTF. The CDR3, as DNA: TGTGCCAGCAGCTTTAGTCCCGGCGGGGGGGACTCTGGGGCCAACGTCCTGACTTTC. The chain joins TRBV7-3 to TRBJ2-6; 9 nucleotides align to TRBD2. The germline CDR1 and CDR2 sequences are SGHTA and FQGTGA. The V and J ends lost 3 bases and 0 bases, in that order; junction bases with no gene match: 9. The CDR3 runs 19 residues. The full variable domain, with the rest looked up from reference TRBV7-3 and TRBJ2-6, is GAGVSQTPSNKVTEKGKYVELRCDPISGHTALYWYRQSLGQGPEFLIYFQGTGAADDSGLPNDRFFAVRPEGSVSTLKIQRTERGDSAVYLCASSFSPGGGDSGANVLTFGAGSRLTVL.

This clonotype was observed a handful of times. V usage is TRBV7-9 and J usage is TRBJ1-1, with D uncertain. V was cut by 1 base and J by 0 bases, with 12 bases left in between. The CDR3 runs 16 residues. Looked up from germline, CDR1 is SEHNR and CDR2 is FQNEAQ (reference sequence). The CDR3 here is CASSLGHSTMNTEAFF. In nucleotides, the CDR3 is TGTGCCAGCAGCTTAGGGCATTCTACCATGAACACTGAAGCTTTCTTT.

This clonotype was seen more than once but under ten times. The chain uses TRBV20-1 and TRBJ2-1; D is unresolved. The CDR3 length is 14 residues. Germline lookup yields CDR1 DFQATT and CDR2 SNEGSKA (reference sequence). The V gene lost 2 bases and the J gene lost 4 bases, with 12 bases spanning the gap. This chain's CDR3 is CSARNRIGYNEQFF. The CDR3 DNA reads as TGCAGTGCTAGAAACCGAATAGGGTACAATGAGCAGTTCTTC.

On this clonotype itself: The DNA is omitted, as the CDR3 cannot be located on it reliably, and the CDR3 follows TCRdb's listing. The V gene is TRBV4-2, the J gene TRBJ2-2; the table's D call TRBD1 went unverified against the DNA. Per the germline V gene, CDR1 is LGHNA and CDR2 is YNFKEQ. 17 amino acids form the CDR3, both terminal residues included. The CDR3 sequence: CASSQVPGQLAPGSCFF.

This rearrangement joins TRBV20-1 to TRBJ2-3; TRBD2 matches 8 bases. Germline CDR1 DFQATT, CDR2 SNEGSKA (reference sequence). This CDR3 comprises 14 residues. The V and J ends lost 5 bases and 3 bases, in that order; junction bases with no gene match: 7. As DNA, the CDR3 is TGCAGTGCTTGCGGAGCGGGAGCTACAGATACGCAGTATTTT. This gives the protein CSACGAGATDTQYF.

This clonotype was counted ten times or more. The chain has TRBV12-3 or TRBV12-4 and TRBJ1-1; D is ambiguous. The CDR3 is 14 residues long. Deletions cut 5 bases from V and 1 base from J, with 11 bases between. This chain's CDR3 is CASSTYRGNTEAFF. In DNA, the CDR3 is TGTGCCAGCAGTACGTACCGAGGGAACACTGAAGCTTTCTTT.

The gene calls are TRBV11-2 and TRBJ2-3, with 10 bases that match TRBD2. The CDR3 runs to 18 residues. The junction had 16 bases not matched to a gene; V was cut back by 5 bases and J by 5 bases. Germline V CDR1 and CDR2: SGHAT, FQNNGV. The CDR3 coding sequence is TGTGCCAGCAGCCGCCCCCCACCTCTAGCGGGAGTTGTAGATACGCAGTATTTT. Its translation is CASSRPPPLAGVVDTQYF.

The rearrangement uses TRBV25-1 and TRBJ2-1; D gene unclear. The germline gives CDR1 MGHDK, CDR2 SYGVNS. The CDR3 totals 14 residues. V gave up 2 bases and J gave up 3 bases, with 8 bases separating them. Here the CDR3 DNA reads TGTGCCAGCAGTGAAGTTGAGATCTACAATGAGCAGTTCTTC. Translation: CASSEVEIYNEQFF.

This clonotype came up a few times. The V call is TRBV10-3, the J call TRBJ1-1; maybe TRBD1 (6 bases). CDR1 is ENHRY, CDR2 SYGVKD, per germline. V lost 2 bases and J 8 bases, leaving 12 bases between the germline ends. The CDR3 length is 13 residues. In DNA, the CDR3 is TGTGCCATCAGTGAGACGTTCGACAGGGAAGCTTTCTTT. This encodes CAISETFDREAFF.

CDR3: CATGLISAYGYTF. The CDR3 coding sequence is TGTGCCACCGGGTTGATTAGTGCCTATGGCTACACCTTC. The chain combines TRBV6-1 with TRBJ1-2; D is unresolved. Between the trimmed V and J ends, which lost 10 bases and 4 bases, there was a span of 16 bases. This CDR3 contains 13 residues. CDR1 MNHNS and CDR2 SASEGT come from the germline V gene.

In this sample, this clonotype turned up a few times. CDR3 loop: CASRPGLASDTQYF. The CDR3 DNA reads as TGTGCCAGCAGACCGGGACTAGCGTCAGATACGCAGTATTTT. This sequence joins TRBV12-3 or TRBV12-4 and TRBJ2-3, with TRBD2 matching over 10 bases. This CDR3 region has 14 residues. Losses at the gene ends were 6 bases for V and 4 bases for J; bases not matched to a gene: 4.

The rearrangement uses TRBV20-1 and TRBJ2-3; 11 bases fit TRBD2. The germline CDR1 and CDR2 sequences are DFQATT and SNEGSKA (reference sequence). After removal of 6 bases from V and 0 bases from J, the junction contained 5 bases not matched to a gene. This CDR3 has 15 amino acids. The CDR3 here is CSATLAGASTDTQYF. CDR3 coding DNA: TGCAGTGCGACACTAGCGGGAGCGAGCACAGATACGCAGTATTTT.

This clonotype was seen repeatedly, ten times or more. The chain carries TRBV12-3 or TRBV12-4 and TRBJ2-1; tentatively, D is TRBD2 (6 bases). The CDR3 is 14 amino acids. V lost 1 base and J 6 bases, leaving 10 bases between the germline ends. The CDR3: CASSLGSGLNEQFF. The CDR3 DNA is TGTGCCAGCAGTTTAGGTAGCGGTCTCAATGAGCAGTTCTTC.

This clonotype has more than one count but fewer than ten. V and J are TRBV11-2 and TRBJ2-2; 7 nucleotides line up with TRBD2. The trim removed 1 base at V and 7 bases at J, leaving 3 bases unmatched. The V gene's germline CDR1 is SGHAT and CDR2 FQNNGV. This CDR3 has 14 amino acids. The CDR3 spells CASSLGRGIGELFF. The CDR3 bases are TGTGCCAGCAGCTTAGGGCGGGGGATCGGGGAGCTGTTTTTT.

This clonotype was seen once. This chain links TRBV6-5 with TRBJ2-7; D unresolved. There are 11 residues in the CDR3. The germline V and J ends were trimmed by 6 bases and 6 bases, with 9 bases remaining between them. Germline CDR1 is MNHEY and CDR2 is SVGAGI. CDR3 DNA: TGTGCCAGCAGGTTAGCATTCGAGCAGTACTTC. It codes for CASRLAFEQYF.

This chain uses TRBV5-1 with TRBJ1-2; the D is unclear. Trimming cost V 3 bases and J 5 bases, with 11 bases left between them. The CDR3 runs to 13 residues. Germline lookup yields CDR1 SGHRS and CDR2 YFSETQ. The CDR3, as DNA: TGCGCCAGCAGCTCAGCAGGAAGATATGGCTACACCTTC. Amino acid sequence: CASSSAGRYGYTF.

This clonotype has only a few counts. The CDR3 nucleotides read TGTGCCAGCAGCTTAGGGGACAGGGTCCCCAATGAGCAGTTCTTC. It specifies CASSLGDRVPNEQFF. The J gene is TRBJ2-1, the V gene TRBV7-9, with 9 bases fitting TRBD1. J gave up 6 bases and V 1 base, and 4 bases lay outside the gene matches. Germline V CDR1 and CDR2: SEHNR, FQNEAQ (reference sequence). The CDR3 is made up of 15 amino acids.

This clonotype turned up a few times. The genes are TRBV5-1 and TRBJ2-2; D unresolved. The CDR3 length is 12 residues. Trimming took 0 bases from V and 7 from J, leaving 4 bases between them. Germline CDR1 SGHRS, CDR2 YFSETQ. The CDR3 DNA sequence: TGCGCCAGCAGCTTGGAGGTCGGGGAGCTGTTTTTT. Its protein product is CASSLEVGELFF.